This TCR beta chain was found in a study of blood T cell repertoires in COVID-19. Study-level background: Specimens from acute and convalescent COVID-19 originated in the United States, Italy and Spain.

Per the authors' pipeline: Amplification of reference gene primers was used by the study to estimate nucleated cell counts. Clones were read by immunoSEQ multiplex PCR, and TCRdb kept only the in-frame ones, dropping some. V, J and clone size are those of that table, while D and trimming were read from the DNA. The sample has approximately 180,000 clones, about 88% seen once; the top ten hold roughly 5.6%. The CDR3 is made up of 13 amino acids. The V segment lost 8 bases and the J segment 1 base; nucleotides outside the gene matches: 4. The germline V gene has CDR1 SNHLY and CDR2 FYNNEI. The genes are TRBV2 and TRBJ2-5, with 7 bases lining up with TRBD2. Sequencing was carried out using peripheral blood. The TCR comes from a middle-aged man with active or convalescent COVID-19. The CDR3 protein is CASGTMGQETQYF. The CDR3 DNA sequence: TGTGCCAGCGGGACTATGGGCCAAGAGACCCAGTACTTC.